This T cell receptor (beta chain) was sequenced in a study of blood T cells in healthy people across ages. Study overall: Template switching caught about one barcoded beta molecule for each two T cells. Findings of the study overall: Age brought a roughly linear fall in TCR beta diversity measured per million T cells. Nothing was known about donor CMV status, and this possibly confounded expanded clonotype changes.

Together with a sample-barcoded 5' primer, a J-beta primer mix was included in a second PCR lasting about 7 to 11 cycles. Sequencing recovered at least 3 million CDR3-containing paired-end reads from each sample. Each CDR3 protein gets one entry after TCRdb re-called the 5' RACE reads with MiXCR. The sample contains around 1.1 million distinct CDR3 sequences, roughly two fifths of which appear only once. This CDR3 has 12 residues. Germline lookup yields CDR1 SGHTA and CDR2 FQGNSA. V gave up 5 bases and J gave up 10 bases, with 9 bases separating them. Concerning this clonotype: The antigen is not known.

Source material: blood. The source is a man younger than 35 in good health. The V and J genes are TRBV7-2 and TRBJ1-6; no firm D call. CDR3 amino acids: CASSPPRSPLHF. DNA of the CDR3: TGTGCCAGCAGCCCCCCTCGGTCACCCCTCCACTTT. Using reference TRBV7-2 and TRBJ1-6 for the parts outside the CDR3, the full variable domain is GAGVSQSPSNKVTEKGKDVELRCDPISGHTALYWYRQSLGQGLEFLIYFQGNSAPDKSGLPSDRFSAERTGGSVSTLTIQRTQQEDSAVYLCASSPPRSPLHFGNGTRLTVT.